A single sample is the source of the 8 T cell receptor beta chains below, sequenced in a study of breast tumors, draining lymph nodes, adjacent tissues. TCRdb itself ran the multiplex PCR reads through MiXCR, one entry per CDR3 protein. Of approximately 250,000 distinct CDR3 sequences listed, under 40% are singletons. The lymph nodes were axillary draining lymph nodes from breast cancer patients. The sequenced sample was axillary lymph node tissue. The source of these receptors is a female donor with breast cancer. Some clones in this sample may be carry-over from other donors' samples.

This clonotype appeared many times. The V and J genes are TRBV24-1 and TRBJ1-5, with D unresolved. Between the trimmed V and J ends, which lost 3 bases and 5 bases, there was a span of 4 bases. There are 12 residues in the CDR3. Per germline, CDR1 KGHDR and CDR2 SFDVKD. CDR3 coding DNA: TGTGCCACCAGTGATACAGATCAGCCCCAGCATTTT. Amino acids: CATSDTDQPQHF.

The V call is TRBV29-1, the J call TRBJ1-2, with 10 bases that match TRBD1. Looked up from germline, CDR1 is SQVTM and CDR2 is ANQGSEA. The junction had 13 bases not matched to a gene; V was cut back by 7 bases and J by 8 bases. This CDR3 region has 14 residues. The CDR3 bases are TGCAGCGCCTCGGGACAGGGGCCTTTTAGCGGCTACACCTTC. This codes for CSASGQGPFSGYTF. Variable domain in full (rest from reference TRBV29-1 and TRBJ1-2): SAVISQKPSRDICQRGTSLTIQCQVDSQVTMMFWYRQQPGQSLTLIATANQGSEATYESGFVIDKFPISRPNLTFSTLTVSNMSPEDSSIYLCSASGQGPFSGYTFGSGTRLTVV.

The CDR3 sequence is CATSEWTSGGADTQYF. CDR3 in DNA: TGTGCCACCAGTGAGTGGACTAGCGGGGGGGCAGATACGCAGTATTTT. The V gene is TRBV24-1, the J gene TRBJ2-3, with TRBD2 matching 15 bases. This CDR3 is 16 amino acids long. Germline CDR1 is KGHDR and CDR2 is SFDVKD. The junction had 2 bases not matched to a gene; V was cut back by 4 bases and J by 4 bases.

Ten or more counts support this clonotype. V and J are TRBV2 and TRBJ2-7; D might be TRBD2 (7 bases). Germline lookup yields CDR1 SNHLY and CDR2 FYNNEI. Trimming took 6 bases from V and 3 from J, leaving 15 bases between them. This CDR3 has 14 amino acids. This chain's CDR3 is CASRGGQRDYEQYF. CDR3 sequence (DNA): TGTGCCAGCAGGGGGGGGCAGCGAGACTACGAGCAGTACTTC.

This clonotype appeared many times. This CDR3 is CASRPTGTSDGETQYF. The DNA of the CDR3 is TGTGCCAGCAGACCCACCGGGACTAGCGACGGAGAGACCCAGTACTTC. V usage is TRBV6-5 and J usage is TRBJ2-5, with TRBD2 matching over 10 bases. With V trimmed by 6 bases and J by 4 bases, 11 bases remained unmatched. Germline CDR1 is MNHEY and CDR2 is SVGAGI. This CDR3 comprises 16 residues.

The CDR3 spells CASIYTWEAGELFF. DNA of the CDR3: TGTGCCAGCATCTATACATGGGAGGCCGGGGAGCTGTTTTTT. The genes are TRBV2 and TRBJ2-2; maybe TRBD2 (6 bases). CDR3 length: 14 amino acids. In germline, CDR1 is SNHLY, CDR2 FYNNEI. Deletions cut 7 bases from V and 6 bases from J, with 15 bases between. The full variable domain, completed using reference TRBV2 and TRBJ2-2, is EPEVTQTPSHQVTQMGQEVILRCVPISNHLYFYWYRQILGQKVEFLVSFYNNEISEKSEIFDDQFSVERPDGSNFTLKIRSTKLEDSAMYFCASIYTWEAGELFFGEGSRLTVL.

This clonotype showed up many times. The CDR3, as DNA: TGTGCCAGCTCACCCCCGACTAGATCCTACGAGCAGTACTTC. Protein: CASSPPTRSYEQYF. V and J are TRBV18 and TRBJ2-7, with a tentative D call TRBD2 (6 bases). V shed 3 bases and J shed 1 base, with 10 bases lying between them. The germline CDR1 and CDR2 sequences are KGHSH and LQKENI. The CDR3 is made up of 14 amino acids.

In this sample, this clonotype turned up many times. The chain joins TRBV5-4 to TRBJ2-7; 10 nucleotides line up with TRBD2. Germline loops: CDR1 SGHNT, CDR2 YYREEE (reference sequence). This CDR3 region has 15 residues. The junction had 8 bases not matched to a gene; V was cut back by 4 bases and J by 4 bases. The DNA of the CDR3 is TGTGCCAGCAGCCTAGGGACTAGCGAGGTATACGAGCAGTACTTC. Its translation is CASSLGTSEVYEQYF.